Reported below is one T cell receptor (beta chain). As yet, its antigen is unknown. The CDR3 runs 14 residues. Germline CDR1 reads SQVTM; CDR2 reads ANQGSEA. Trimming removed 6 bases from V and 5 bases from J, with 19 bases in between. This sample was included in a study of cytomegalovirus exposure and HLA in healthy donors. PCR involved 60 Vbeta and 13 Jbeta primers. Original analysis: Roughly 12 million shared chains were among 65 million to 85 million unique TCR beta chains counted in a later analysis. Clones were read by immunoSEQ multiplex PCR, and TCRdb kept only the in-frame ones, dropping some. The D gene and trimming were derived from the DNA, and the V and J assignments and clone size from that table. Here the sample table reports some 44,000 clones. Study-wide results and limits: Analysis was carried out at a later point, and it linked a missense DCLRE1C variant to TCR beta V- and J-gene trimming.

The chain recombines TRBV29-1 with TRBJ2-5, with a tentative D call TRBD2 (6 bases). The TCR originated in a woman in her twenties or thirties in good health and CMV-seronegative. The source material was PBMCs. The CDR3: CSVEGGIGGETQYF. In nucleotides, the CDR3 is TGCAGCGTCGAGGGCGGGATAGGAGGGGAGACCCAGTACTTC.